This entry lists 5 T cell receptor beta chains sequenced from one sample in a study of sequential checkpoint blockade in melanoma. Some clones are missing from TCRdb's copy, which holds only in-frame ones; the method was immunoSEQ multiplex PCR. Here the sample spans 20,000 to 25,000 clones, around 30% being singletons. The treatment here: randomized to nivolumab then ipilimumab (arm A) or the reverse (arm B). The specimen was tumor tissue (inferred from file names), collected from a patient given nivolumab and ipilimumab in sequence. Every receptor here comes from a human donor with melanoma.

V is TRBV5-1 and J is TRBJ2-2; 9 bases align to TRBD1. The CDR3 contains 16 residues. The germline V gene has CDR1 SGHRS and CDR2 YFSETQ. V lost 4 bases to trimming and J lost 3 bases; unmatched junction nucleotides: 7. The CDR3, as DNA: TGCGCCAGCAGCAGAACAGGGGGCGCGGACACCGGGGAGCTGTTTTTT. This codes for CASSRTGGADTGELFF.

The chain joins TRBV6-8 to TRBJ2-5, with D maybe TRBD1 (6 bases). Trimming shortened V by 5 bases and J by 5 bases, and 18 bases separated the two germline ends. Germline lookup yields CDR1 MNHGY and CDR2 SAAAGT. This CDR3 has 15 residues. CDR3 sequence: CASSAMTGLGETQYF. The CDR3 DNA is TGTGCCAGCAGTGCTATGACAGGTTTGGGCGAGACCCAGTACTTC.

The gene calls are TRBV15 and TRBJ2-5, with D perhaps TRBD2 (5 bases). This CDR3 has 14 amino acids. Trimming left V 0 bases short and J 2 bases short, with 7 bases between. In germline, CDR1 is LNHNV, CDR2 YYDKDF (reference sequence). The CDR3 DNA sequence: TGTGCCACCAGCAGAGATCCGGGGCAAGAGACCCAGTACTTC. Translation: CATSRDPGQETQYF.

The J gene is TRBJ1-5, the V gene TRBV19, with D perhaps TRBD1 (5 bases). Germline V gene data show CDR1 as LNHDA and CDR2 as SQIVND (reference sequence). Trimming pared 1 base from V and 9 bases from J, leaving 16 bases between. The CDR3 loop spans 15 amino acids. The CDR3 DNA follows: TGTGCCAGTAGTATAGGAGGGACTGCTCCCCGGCCCCAGCATTTT. It is translated as CASSIGGTAPRPQHF.

J is TRBJ1-2 and V is TRBV14, with unresolved D. The V end was cut by 5 bases, the J end by 4 bases, with 11 bases between. The CDR3 has 13 residues. CDR1 and CDR2 from the germline V gene are SGHDN and FVKESK. The CDR3 region is CASSSRPAYGYTF. CDR3 sequence (DNA): TGTGCCAGCAGCTCCCGACCGGCCTATGGCTACACCTTC.